The clone carrying this T cell receptor (beta chain) occurred many times. Its antigen is unidentified. The CDR3 has 13 amino acids. CDR1 MNHEY and CDR2 SVGEGT come from the germline V gene. Trimming took 7 bases from V and 4 from J, leaving 10 bases between them. This entry belongs to a study of T cells after yellow fever vaccination. The study made its TCR cDNA through 5'RACE template switching. That step introduced a universal primer site along with UMIs. MiXCR, applied by TCRdb to the 5' RACE reads, yields one record per CDR3 protein. The sample yields about 120,000 distinct CDR3 sequences, around 8% seen once. The study's findings and limits: Weaker, the secondary response had a peak occurring faster, on day 5 versus 15. At under 97% for CD4 and just over 85% for CD8, most primary-vaccination clones showed up again after the booster. The CD4 compartment and the CD8 compartment contained a small share of clonotypes in common.

This sequence originates from a man aged 30-40 years who received the YFV17D yellow fever vaccine. V is TRBV6-2 or TRBV6-3 and J is TRBJ2-2; D not resolved. The sequences come from CD8+ T cells sorted from PBMCs, collected 45 days after the yellow fever booster vaccination. CDR3 bases: TGTGCCAGCATATCTCAGACCACCGGGGAGCTGTTTTTT. It translates to CASISQTTGELFF.